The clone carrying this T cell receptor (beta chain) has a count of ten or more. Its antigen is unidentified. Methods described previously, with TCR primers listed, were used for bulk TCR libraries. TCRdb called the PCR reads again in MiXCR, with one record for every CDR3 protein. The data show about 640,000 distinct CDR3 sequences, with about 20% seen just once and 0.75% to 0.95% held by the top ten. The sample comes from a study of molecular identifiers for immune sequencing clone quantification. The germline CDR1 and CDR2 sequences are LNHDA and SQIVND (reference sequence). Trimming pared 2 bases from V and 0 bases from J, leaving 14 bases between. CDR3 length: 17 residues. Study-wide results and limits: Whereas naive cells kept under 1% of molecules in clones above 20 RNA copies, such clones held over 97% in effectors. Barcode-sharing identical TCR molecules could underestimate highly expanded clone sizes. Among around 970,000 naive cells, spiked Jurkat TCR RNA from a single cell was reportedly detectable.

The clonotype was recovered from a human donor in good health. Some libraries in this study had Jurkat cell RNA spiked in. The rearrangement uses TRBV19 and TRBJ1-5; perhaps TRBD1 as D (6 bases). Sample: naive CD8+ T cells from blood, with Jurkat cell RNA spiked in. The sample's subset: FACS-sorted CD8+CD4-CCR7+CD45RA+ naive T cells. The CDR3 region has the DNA TGTGCCAGTAGTATAAATGGGGGCGAGTATAGCAATCAGCCCCAGCATTTT. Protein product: CASSINGGEYSNQPQHF.